The rows below give T cell receptor beta chains drawn from one sample of a study of blood T cell repertoires in COVID-19. Assay used: immunoSEQ multiplex PCR; TCRdb lists only in-frame clones, some missing. The table shows 250,000 to 350,000 clones, with 75% to 95% occurring only once. Sequencing was done on a sample of peripheral blood. Receptors were obtained from a woman between 25 and 40 years old with COVID-19, enrolled during active disease. CDR3s include the opening cysteine and the closing phenylalanine or tryptophan. The D gene is left open where the match is weak. Clone size is shown for a subset of rows, as once, few, many or a class of expanded clone.

>TRBD2|TRBJ2-5|14|TRBV30|.
TGTGCCTGGAGGGGAGGGACTGCACCTCTTCCCCAGTACTTC
CAWRGGTAPLPQYF
>.|TRBJ2-1|13|TRBV4-3|.
TGCGCCAGCAGCCAAGACCGCGGATTTGAGCAGTTCTTC
CASSQDRGFEQFF
>TRBD2|TRBJ2-2|16|TRBV9|.
TGTGCCAGCAGCGTAGCGAGACTAGCGGGAGCCGGGGAGCTGTTTTTT
CASSVARLAGAGELFF
>.|TRBJ1-6|13|TRBV6-6|.
TGTGCCACCCAGGCCGGGGGGAGCTCACCCCTCCACTTT
CATQAGGSSPLHF
>.|TRBJ2-1|15|TRBV4-1|.
TGCGCCAGCAGCCTAACCGGGAGAGGATACAATGAGCAGTTCTTC
CASSLTGRGYNEQFF
>.|TRBJ2-7|15|TRBV6-5|once
TGTGCCAGCAGTCCCCACCGTCCTAGAACCAGCGAGCAGTACTTC
CASSPHRPRTSEQYF
>TRBD1|TRBJ1-1|13|TRBV28|.
TGTGCCAGCAGTTCCGAGACAGGGTTTGAAGCTTTCTTT
CASSSETGFEAFF
>TRBD2|TRBJ2-1|14|TRBV11-2|.
TGTGCCAGCAGCCTGCGGGTAGCGGGCAATGAGCAGTTCTTC
CASSLRVAGNEQFF
>.|TRBJ2-7|14|TRBV4-1|few
TGCGCCAGCAGCCCCGAGGAGCGCTCCTACGAGCAGTACTTC
CASSPEERSYEQYF
>TRBD2|TRBJ2-7|17|TRBV7-2|.
TGTGCCAGCAGCTTATCCCTAGCGGGAGGGCCCTCCTACGAGCAGTACTTC
CASSLSLAGGPSYEQYF
>.|TRBJ1-4|15|TRBV19|.
TGTGCCAGTAGTCCGACAGCCCCGGCTGGGGAAAAACTGTTTTTT
CASSPTAPAGEKLFF
>TRBD1|TRBJ1-5|15|TRBV15|.
TGTGCCACCAGCTCCCGACAGGGGGCCTTTCAGCCCCAGCATTTT
CATSSRQGAFQPQHF
>TRBD2|TRBJ2-7|15|TRBV5-1|once
TGCGCCAGCAGCTCTACTAGCGGGAGGGCCTACGAGCAGTACTTC
CASSSTSGRAYEQYF
>TRBD2|TRBJ2-1|15|TRBV5-4|.
TGTGCCAGCAGGCCCCTATCGGGAGGGGACAATGAGCAGTTCTTC
CASRPLSGGDNEQFF
>.|TRBJ2-2|17|TRBV11-2|.
TGTGCCAGCAGCTCCCAACTCCGAGCAGGGGTCACCGGGGAGCTGTTTTTT
CASSSQLRAGVTGELFF
>.|TRBJ2-7|14|TRBV4-3|once
TGCGCCAGCAGCCAAGACAGTATCCCGGGGGAGCAGTACTTC
CASSQDSIPGEQYF
>TRBD1|TRBJ1-2|14|TRBV20-1|.
TGCAGTGCTAGTAGTCCAGGGGGCGGCTATGGCTACACCTTC
CSASSPGGGYGYTF
>TRBD2|TRBJ2-3|18|TRBV7-6|.
TGTGCCAGCAGCCCGGGACTAGCGGGAGGTACTAGCACAGATACGCAGTATTTT
CASSPGLAGGTSTDTQYF
>.|TRBJ1-6|13|TRBV2|.
TGTGCCAGCAGTGTTCGGGTCGGTTCACCCCTCCACTTT
CASSVRVGSPLHF
>TRBD1|TRBJ1-3|13|TRBV7-9|.
TGTGCCAGCAGCTTGGGACAGGGAAACACCATATATTTT
CASSLGQGNTIYF
>TRBD1|TRBJ2-7|14|TRBV5-5|once
TGTGCCAGCAGCTCCTCAGGGGGCGCGTACGAGCAGTACTTC
CASSSSGGAYEQYF
>TRBD2|TRBJ2-2|16|TRBV19|.
TGTGCCAGTAGTTTATTAGCGGGAGGATACACCGGGGAGCTGTTTTTT
CASSLLAGGYTGELFF
>.|TRBJ2-5|15|TRBV28|.
TGTGCCAGCAGTTTAGGTCTAGCGTATCAAGAGACCCAGTACTTC
CASSLGLAYQETQYF
>TRBD1|TRBJ1-2|15|TRBV19|few
TGTGCCAGTAGTTTCCCGGACAGGGTCATCTATGGCTACACCTTC
CASSFPDRVIYGYTF
>.|TRBJ2-7|16|TRBV19|.
TGTGCCAGTAGTAACCTACTCGGAAGGGGCCCCTACGAGCAGTACTTC
CASSNLLGRGPYEQYF
>.|TRBJ2-7|14|TRBV11-3|.
TGTGCCAGCAGCTTACCGCTAGCGCCCCCCGAGCAGTACTTC
CASSLPLAPPEQYF
>TRBD1|TRBJ1-5|15|TRBV28|.
TGTGCCACCGACGAGGTGGACAGGAAGAATCAGCCCCAGCATTTT
CATDEVDRKNQPQHF
>TRBD1|TRBJ2-3|13|TRBV6-5|.
TGTGCCAGCAGACAGGGGGGAACAGATACGCAGTATTTT
CASRQGGTDTQYF
>.|TRBJ1-5|15|TRBV9|.
TGTGCCAGCAGCGAGACCCCCGCGGCCAATCAGCCCCAGCATTTT
CASSETPAANQPQHF
>.|TRBJ2-3|16|TRBV7-9|.
TGTGCCAGCAGCTTAGGTCGGCAGGTCGGCGCAGATACGCAGTATTTT
CASSLGRQVGADTQYF
>TRBD2|TRBJ2-3|16|TRBV7-6|.
TGTGCCAGCAGCTTCCTTAGCGGGGGGAGCACAGATACGCAGTATTTT
CASSFLSGGSTDTQYF
>TRBD1|TRBJ2-7|15|TRBV5-1|once
TGCGCCAGCAGCGGCGGCGGGACAGGGTTCCCCGAGCAGTACTTC
CASSGGGTGFPEQYF
>TRBD2|TRBJ2-7|15|TRBV2|.
TGTGCCAGCATCCCCTTCCGGGGGGAAGGCTACGAGCAGTACTTC
CASIPFRGEGYEQYF
>.|TRBJ1-5|15|TRBV15|once
TGTGCCACCAGCGGAGAGCGGGGGGGCGGACAGCCCCAGCATTTT
CATSGERGGGQPQHF
>TRBD1|TRBJ2-2|15|TRBV5-1|.
TGCGCCAGCAGCTTGGTTAGGACAGGCACCGGGGAGCTGTTTTTT
CASSLVRTGTGELFF
>.|TRBJ2-1|11|TRBV5-8|.
TGTGCCAGCAGCTTGCGGTGGGAGAAGTTCTTC
CASSLRWEKFF
>.|TRBJ1-1|13|TRBV2|once
TGTGCCAGCAGTGAAATACAGGTAGAGAAAGCTTTCTTT
CASSEIQVEKAFF
>.|TRBJ2-2|13|TRBV9|.
TGTGCCAGCAGCCTACGGGAGACCGGGGAGCTGTTTTTT
CASSLRETGELFF
>.|TRBJ2-5|15|TRBV28|once
TGTGCCAGCAGTTTCCACGGGGACTCCCAAGAGACCCAGTACTTC
CASSFHGDSQETQYF
>TRBD1|TRBJ1-2|14|TRBV28|.
TGTGCCAGCAGGCCCCGGGACAGGGGACATGGCTACACCTTC
CASRPRDRGHGYTF
>.|TRBJ1-4|13|TRBV29-1|.
TGCAGCGTTGAAGCAGGGTTCGGCGAAAAACTGTTTTTT
CSVEAGFGEKLFF
>.|TRBJ1-3|14|TRBV28|few
TGTGCCAGCAGGCTACCCCCCCCTGGAAACACCATATATTTT
CASRLPPPGNTIYF